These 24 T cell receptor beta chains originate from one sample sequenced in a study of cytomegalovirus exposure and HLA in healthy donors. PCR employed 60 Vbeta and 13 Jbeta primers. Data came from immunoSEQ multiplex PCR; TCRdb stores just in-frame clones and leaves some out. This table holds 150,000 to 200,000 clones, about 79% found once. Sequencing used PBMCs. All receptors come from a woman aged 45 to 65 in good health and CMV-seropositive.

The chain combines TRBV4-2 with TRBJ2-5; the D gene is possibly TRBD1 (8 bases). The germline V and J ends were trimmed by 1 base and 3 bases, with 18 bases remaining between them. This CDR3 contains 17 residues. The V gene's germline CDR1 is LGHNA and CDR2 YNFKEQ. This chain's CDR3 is CASSQGNGQGGEETQYF. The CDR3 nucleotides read TGTGCCAGCAGCCAAGGCAATGGACAGGGAGGGGAAGAGACCCAGTACTTC.

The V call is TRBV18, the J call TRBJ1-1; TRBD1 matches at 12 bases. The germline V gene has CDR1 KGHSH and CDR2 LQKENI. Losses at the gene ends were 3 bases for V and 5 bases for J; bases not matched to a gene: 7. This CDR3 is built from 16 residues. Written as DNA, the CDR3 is TGTGCCAGCTCACCGCCGGGACAGGGGGCCAAAACTGAAGCTTTCTTT. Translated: CASSPPGQGAKTEAFF. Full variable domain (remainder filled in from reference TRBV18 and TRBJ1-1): NAGVMQNPRHLVRRRGQEARLRCSPMKGHSHVYWYRQLPEEGLKFMVYLQKENIIDESGMPKERFSAEFPKEGPSILRIQQVVRGDSAAYFCASSPPGQGAKTEAFFGQGTRLTVV.

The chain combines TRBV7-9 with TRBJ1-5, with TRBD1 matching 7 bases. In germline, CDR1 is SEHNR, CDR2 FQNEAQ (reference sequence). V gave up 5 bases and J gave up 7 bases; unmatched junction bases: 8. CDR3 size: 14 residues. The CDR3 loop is CASSRQGVYQPQHF. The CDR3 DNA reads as TGTGCCAGCAGCCGACAGGGAGTTTACCAGCCCCAGCATTTT.

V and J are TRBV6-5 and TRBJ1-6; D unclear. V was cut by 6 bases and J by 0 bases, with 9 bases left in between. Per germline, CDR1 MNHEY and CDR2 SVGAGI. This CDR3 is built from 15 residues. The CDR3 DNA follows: TGTGCCAGCAGGCGATCGAACTCCTATAATTCACCCCTCCACTTT. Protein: CASRRSNSYNSPLHF.

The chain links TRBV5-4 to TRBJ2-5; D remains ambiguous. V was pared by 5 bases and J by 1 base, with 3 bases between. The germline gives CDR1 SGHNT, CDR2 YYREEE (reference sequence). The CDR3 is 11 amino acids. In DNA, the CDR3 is TGTGCCAGCAGTATCCAAGAGACCCAGTACTTC. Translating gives CASSIQETQYF.

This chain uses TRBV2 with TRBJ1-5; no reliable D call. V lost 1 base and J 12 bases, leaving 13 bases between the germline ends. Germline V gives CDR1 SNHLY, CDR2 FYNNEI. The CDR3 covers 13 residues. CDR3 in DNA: TGTGCCAGCAGTGAAGTCCCCGAAGGCGGCCAGCATTTT. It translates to CASSEVPEGGQHF.

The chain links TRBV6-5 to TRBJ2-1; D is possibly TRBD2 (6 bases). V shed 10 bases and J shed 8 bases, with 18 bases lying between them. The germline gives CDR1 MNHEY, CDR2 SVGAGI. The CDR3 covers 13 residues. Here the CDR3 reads CATRLGEGHEQFF. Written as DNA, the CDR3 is TGTGCCACCCGACTAGGAGAGGGTCATGAGCAGTTCTTC.

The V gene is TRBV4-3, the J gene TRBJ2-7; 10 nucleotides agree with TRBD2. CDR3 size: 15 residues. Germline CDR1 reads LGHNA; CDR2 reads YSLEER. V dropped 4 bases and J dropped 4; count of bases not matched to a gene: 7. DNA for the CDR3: TGCGCCAGCAGCCCCAGCGGGGGGGCCGCTTACGAGCAGTACTTC. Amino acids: CASSPSGGAAYEQYF.

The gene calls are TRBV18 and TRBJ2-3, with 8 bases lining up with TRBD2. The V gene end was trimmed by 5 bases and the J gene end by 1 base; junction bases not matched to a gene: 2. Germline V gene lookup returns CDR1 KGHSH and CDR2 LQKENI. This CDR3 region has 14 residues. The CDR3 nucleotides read TGTGCCAGCTCAACGACTAGCGGCACAGATACGCAGTATTTT. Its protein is CASSTTSGTDTQYF.

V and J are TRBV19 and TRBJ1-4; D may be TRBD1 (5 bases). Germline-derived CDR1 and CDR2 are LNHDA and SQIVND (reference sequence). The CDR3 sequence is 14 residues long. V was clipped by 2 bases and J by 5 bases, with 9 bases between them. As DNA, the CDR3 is TGTGCCAGTAGTATACAGGGCCCAAATGAAAAACTGTTTTTT. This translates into CASSIQGPNEKLFF.

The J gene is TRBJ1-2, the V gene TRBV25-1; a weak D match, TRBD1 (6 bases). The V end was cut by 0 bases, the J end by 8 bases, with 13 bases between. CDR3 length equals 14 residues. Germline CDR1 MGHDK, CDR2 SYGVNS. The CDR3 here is CASSEYRDTFGYTF. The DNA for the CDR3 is TGTGCCAGCAGTGAATATCGGGACACATTCGGCTACACCTTC.

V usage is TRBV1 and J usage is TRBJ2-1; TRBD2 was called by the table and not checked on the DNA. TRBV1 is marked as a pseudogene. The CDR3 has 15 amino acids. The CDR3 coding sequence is TGCACCAGCAGCTCGCTAGCGGGAGAATACAATGAGCAGTTCTTC. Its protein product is CTSSSLAGEYNEQFF.

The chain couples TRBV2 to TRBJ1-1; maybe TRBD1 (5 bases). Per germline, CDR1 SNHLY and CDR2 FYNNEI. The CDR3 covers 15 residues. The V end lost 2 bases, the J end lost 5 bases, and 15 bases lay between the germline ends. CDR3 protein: CASSERGSRWTEAFF. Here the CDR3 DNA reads TGTGCCAGCAGTGAACGGGGGTCTCGTTGGACTGAAGCTTTCTTT.

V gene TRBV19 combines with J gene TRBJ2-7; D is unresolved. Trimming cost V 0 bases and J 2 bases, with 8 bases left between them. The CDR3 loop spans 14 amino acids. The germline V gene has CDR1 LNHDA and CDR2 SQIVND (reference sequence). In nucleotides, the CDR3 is TGTGCCAGTAGTATAGATTGGCTCACCTACGAGCAGTACTTC. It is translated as CASSIDWLTYEQYF.

CDR3 sequence: CASSIFPAAGREDEQYF. The CDR3 coding sequence is TGTGCCAGTAGTATTTTCCCGGCGGCAGGGCGAGAGGACGAGCAGTACTTC. The chain couples TRBV19 to TRBJ2-7, with D possibly matching TRBD1 (5 bases). The germline CDR1 and CDR2 sequences are LNHDA and SQIVND (reference sequence). The CDR3 is 17 amino acids. V gave up 3 bases and J gave up 5 bases, with 23 bases separating them.

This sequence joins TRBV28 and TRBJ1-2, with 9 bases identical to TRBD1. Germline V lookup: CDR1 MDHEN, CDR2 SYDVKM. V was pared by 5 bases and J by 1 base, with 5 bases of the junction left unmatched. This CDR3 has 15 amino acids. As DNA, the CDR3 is TGTGCCAGCAGTCCCCGACAGGGGGGTAACTATGGCTACACCTTC. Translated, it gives CASSPRQGGNYGYTF.

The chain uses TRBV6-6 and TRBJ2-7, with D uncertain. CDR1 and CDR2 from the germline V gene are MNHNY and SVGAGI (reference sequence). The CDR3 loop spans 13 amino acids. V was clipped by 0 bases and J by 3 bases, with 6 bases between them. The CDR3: CASSYSKHYEQYF. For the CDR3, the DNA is TGTGCCAGCAGTTACTCGAAACACTACGAGCAGTACTTC.

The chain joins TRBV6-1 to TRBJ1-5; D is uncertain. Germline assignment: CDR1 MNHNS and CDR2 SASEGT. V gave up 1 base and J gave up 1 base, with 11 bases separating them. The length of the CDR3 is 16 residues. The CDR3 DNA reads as TGTGCCAGCAGTGAAGAGCGCCAGACCAGCAATCAGCCCCAGCATTTT. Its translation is CASSEERQTSNQPQHF.

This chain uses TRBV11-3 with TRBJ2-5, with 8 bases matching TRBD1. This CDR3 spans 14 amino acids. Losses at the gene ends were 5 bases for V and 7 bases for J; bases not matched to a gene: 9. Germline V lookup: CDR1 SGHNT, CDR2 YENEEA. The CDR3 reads CASSPNRGDRTQYF. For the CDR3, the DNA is TGTGCCAGCAGCCCGAACAGGGGGGATCGGACCCAGTACTTC.

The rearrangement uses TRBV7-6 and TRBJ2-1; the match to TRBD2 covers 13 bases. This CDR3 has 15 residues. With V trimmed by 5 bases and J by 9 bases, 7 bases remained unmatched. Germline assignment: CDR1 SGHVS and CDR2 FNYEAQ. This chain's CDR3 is CASSRLAGGRGEQFF. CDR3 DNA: TGTGCCAGCAGCCGACTAGCGGGAGGCCGGGGTGAGCAGTTCTTC.

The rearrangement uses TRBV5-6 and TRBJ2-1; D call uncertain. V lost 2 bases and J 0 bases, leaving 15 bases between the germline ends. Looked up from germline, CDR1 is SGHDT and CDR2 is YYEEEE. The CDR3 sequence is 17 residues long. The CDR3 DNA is TGTGCCAGCAGCTTCCAAGCCGACGGAGTCTCCTACAATGAGCAGTTCTTC. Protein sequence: CASSFQADGVSYNEQFF.

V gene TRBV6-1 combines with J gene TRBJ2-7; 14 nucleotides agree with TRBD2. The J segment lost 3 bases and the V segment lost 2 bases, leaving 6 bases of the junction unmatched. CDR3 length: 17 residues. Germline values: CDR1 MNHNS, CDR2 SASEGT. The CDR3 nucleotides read TGTGCCAGCAGTGAAATGACGGGACTAGCGGGGGACTACGAGCAGTACTTC. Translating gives CASSEMTGLAGDYEQYF.

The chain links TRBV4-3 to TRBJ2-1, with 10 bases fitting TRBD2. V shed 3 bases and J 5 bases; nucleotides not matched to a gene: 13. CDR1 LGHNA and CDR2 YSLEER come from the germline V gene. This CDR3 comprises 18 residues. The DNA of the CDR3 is TGCGCCAGCAGCCAGGAACCATCGACTAGCGGGCCTCACAATGAGCAGTTCTTC. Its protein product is CASSQEPSTSGPHNEQFF.

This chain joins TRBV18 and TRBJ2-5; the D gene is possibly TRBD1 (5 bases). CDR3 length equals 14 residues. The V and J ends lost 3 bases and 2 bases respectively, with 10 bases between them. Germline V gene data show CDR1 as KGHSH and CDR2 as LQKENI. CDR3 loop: CASSPNRLQETQYF. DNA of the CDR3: TGTGCCAGCTCACCGAACAGGTTACAAGAGACCCAGTACTTC.